This TCR beta chain was retrieved from a study of post-analysis software for immune sequencing data. Study at large: Relapsing-remitting, secondary progressive and progressive-relapsing courses of multiple sclerosis were included.

Sequencing libraries made from TCR beta cDNA carried unique molecular identifiers. TCRdb re-called the PCR reads through MiXCR, storing one row per CDR3 protein. The repertoire holds under 900,000 distinct CDR3 sequences, roughly 50% seen once, with 4.6% in the top ten. With respect to this clonotype: Its cognate antigen is unknown.

Findings and limits, study-wide: In multiple sclerosis, normalized Chao1 diversity was significantly below that of controls. When patients were compared with controls, about five TRBV segments were more frequent, TRBV5-6, TRBV5-1 and TRBV20-1 among them.

This CDR3 comprises 13 residues. The germline CDR1 and CDR2 sequences are DFQATT and SNEGSKA (reference sequence). V was clipped by 3 bases and J by 9 bases, with 15 bases between them. This chain joins TRBV20-1 and TRBJ2-1, with D tentatively TRBD1 (5 bases). The sequence was collected from a girl aged 5 to 17 with multiple sclerosis. Sequenced input: blood. The CDR3 DNA sequence: TGCAGTGCTAGGGGGCCTATACGTGGTGAGCAGTTCTTC. This translates into CSARGPIRGEQFF.